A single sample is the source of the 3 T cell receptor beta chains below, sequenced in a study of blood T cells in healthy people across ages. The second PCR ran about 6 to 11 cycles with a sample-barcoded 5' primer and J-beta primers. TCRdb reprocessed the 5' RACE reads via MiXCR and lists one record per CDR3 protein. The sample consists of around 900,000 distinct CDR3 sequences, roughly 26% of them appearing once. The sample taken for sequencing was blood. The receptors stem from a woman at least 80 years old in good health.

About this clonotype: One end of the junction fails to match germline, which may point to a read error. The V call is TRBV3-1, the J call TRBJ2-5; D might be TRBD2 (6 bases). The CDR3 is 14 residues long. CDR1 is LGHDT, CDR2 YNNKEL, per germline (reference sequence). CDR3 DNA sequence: TGTGCCGGCAGCCAAGATTCCCCAAAAAGCGGGCAGTACTTC. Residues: CAGSQDSPKSGQYF.

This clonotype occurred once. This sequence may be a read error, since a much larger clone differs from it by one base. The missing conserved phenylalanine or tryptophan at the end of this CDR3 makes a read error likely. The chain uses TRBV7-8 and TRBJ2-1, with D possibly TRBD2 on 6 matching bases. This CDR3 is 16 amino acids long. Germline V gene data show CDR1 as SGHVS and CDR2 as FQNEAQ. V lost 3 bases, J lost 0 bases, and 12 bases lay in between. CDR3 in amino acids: CASSLSGRSSYNEQFL. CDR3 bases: TGTGCCAGCAGCTTGAGCGGGCGGAGCTCCTACAATGAGCAGTTCTTA.

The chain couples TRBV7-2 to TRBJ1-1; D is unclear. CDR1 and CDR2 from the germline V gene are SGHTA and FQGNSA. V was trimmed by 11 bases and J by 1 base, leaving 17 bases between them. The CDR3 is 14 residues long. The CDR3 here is CASSLMGGNTEAFF. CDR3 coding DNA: TGTGCCTCCAGCTTAATGGGCGGGAACACTGAAGCTTTCTTT.